This T cell receptor beta chain derives from a study of blood T cell repertoires in COVID-19. Trimming took 1 base from V and 5 from J, leaving 20 bases between them. The CDR3 consists of 17 residues. Germline-derived CDR1 and CDR2 are SEHNR and FQNEAQ (reference sequence). Profiled with immunoSEQ multiplex PCR; TCRdb holds only in-frame clones, not every one. The sample records 200,000 to 300,000 clones, over 75% being singletons. This receptor was obtained from a woman younger than 45 with acute or convalescent COVID-19. The sample taken for sequencing was peripheral blood. The rearrangement links TRBV7-9 to TRBJ2-5, with D possibly matching TRBD1 (6 bases). The CDR3 region is CASSLEGRPGQRETQYF. Here the CDR3 DNA reads TGTGCCAGCAGCTTAGAAGGAAGACCAGGACAGAGGGAGACCCAGTACTTC.